This T cell receptor (beta chain) originates from a study of cytomegalovirus exposure and HLA in healthy donors. Germline CDR1 and CDR2: SNHLY and FYNNEI. V was trimmed by 6 bases and J by 5 bases, leaving 7 bases between them. The CDR3 covers 11 residues. PCR was performed using 60 Vbeta and 13 Jbeta primers. Data came from immunoSEQ multiplex PCR; TCRdb stores just in-frame clones and leaves some out. Of approximately 200,000 clones listed, roughly 84% are singletons. The chain combines TRBV2 with TRBJ2-5; D remains unclear. This clonotype originated in a boy aged 10-17 years in good health and CMV-seronegative. Material: PBMCs. CDR3 protein: CASSPGETQYF. The CDR3 DNA follows: TGTGCCAGCAGCCCCGGGGAGACCCAGTACTTC.